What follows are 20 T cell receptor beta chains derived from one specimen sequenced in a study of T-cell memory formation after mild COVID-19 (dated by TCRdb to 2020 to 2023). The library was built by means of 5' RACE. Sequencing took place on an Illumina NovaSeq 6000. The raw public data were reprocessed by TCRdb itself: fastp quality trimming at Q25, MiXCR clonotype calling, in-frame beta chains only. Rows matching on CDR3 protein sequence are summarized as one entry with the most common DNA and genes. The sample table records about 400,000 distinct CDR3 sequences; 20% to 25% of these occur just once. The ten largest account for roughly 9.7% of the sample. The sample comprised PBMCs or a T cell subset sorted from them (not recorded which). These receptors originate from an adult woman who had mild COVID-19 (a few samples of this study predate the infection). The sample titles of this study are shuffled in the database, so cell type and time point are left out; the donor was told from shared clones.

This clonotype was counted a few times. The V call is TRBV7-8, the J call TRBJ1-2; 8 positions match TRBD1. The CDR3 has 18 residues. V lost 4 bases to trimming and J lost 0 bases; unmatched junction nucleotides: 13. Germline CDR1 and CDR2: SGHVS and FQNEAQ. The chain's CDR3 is CASSSSWDRMFPNYGYTF. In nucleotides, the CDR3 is TGTGCCAGCAGCTCGTCCTGGGACAGGATGTTCCCTAACTATGGCTACACCTTC.

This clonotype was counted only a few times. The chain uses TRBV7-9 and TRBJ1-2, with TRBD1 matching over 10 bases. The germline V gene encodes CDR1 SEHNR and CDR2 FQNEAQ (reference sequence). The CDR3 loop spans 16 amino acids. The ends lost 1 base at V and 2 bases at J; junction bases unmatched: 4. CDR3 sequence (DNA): TGTGCCAGCAGCTTAGAGTGGGGACAGGGGAACTATGGCTACACCTTC. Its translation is CASSLEWGQGNYGYTF.

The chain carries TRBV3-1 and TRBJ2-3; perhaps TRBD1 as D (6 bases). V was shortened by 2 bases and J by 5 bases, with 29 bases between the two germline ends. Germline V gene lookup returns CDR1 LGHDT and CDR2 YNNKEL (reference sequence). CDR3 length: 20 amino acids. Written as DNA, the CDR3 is TGTGCCAGCAGCCAAATATTGTCTGGGGGCGGTTGGGGGAGAGGAGATACGCAGTATTTT. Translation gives CASSQILSGGGWGRGDTQYF.

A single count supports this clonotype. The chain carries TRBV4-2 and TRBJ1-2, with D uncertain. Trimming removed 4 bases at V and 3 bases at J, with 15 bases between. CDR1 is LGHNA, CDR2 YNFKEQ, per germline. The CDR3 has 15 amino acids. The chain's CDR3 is CASSPRRPGDYGYTF. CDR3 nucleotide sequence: TGTGCCAGCAGCCCGCGGAGGCCTGGGGACTATGGCTACACCTTC.

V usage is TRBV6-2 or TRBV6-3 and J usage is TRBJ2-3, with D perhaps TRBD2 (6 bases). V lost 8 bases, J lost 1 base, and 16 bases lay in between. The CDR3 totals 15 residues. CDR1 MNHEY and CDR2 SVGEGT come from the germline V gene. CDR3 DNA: TGTGCCAGCTCAACTGGGCGGGGCCGCACAGATACGCAGTATTTT. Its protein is CASSTGRGRTDTQYF.

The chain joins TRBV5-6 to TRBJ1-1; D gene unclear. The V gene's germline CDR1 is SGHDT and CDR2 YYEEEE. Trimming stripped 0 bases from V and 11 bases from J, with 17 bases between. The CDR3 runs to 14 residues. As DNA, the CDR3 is TGTGCCAGCAGCTTGGAAGCCTCCGTGCGTGAGGCTTTCTTT. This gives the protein CASSLEASVREAFF.

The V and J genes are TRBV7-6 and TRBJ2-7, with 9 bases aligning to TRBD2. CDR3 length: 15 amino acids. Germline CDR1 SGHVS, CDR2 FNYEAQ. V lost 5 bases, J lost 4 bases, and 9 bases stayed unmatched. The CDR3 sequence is CASSRDPSGVYEQYF. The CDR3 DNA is TGTGCCAGCAGCCGAGATCCTAGCGGGGTTTACGAGCAGTACTTC.

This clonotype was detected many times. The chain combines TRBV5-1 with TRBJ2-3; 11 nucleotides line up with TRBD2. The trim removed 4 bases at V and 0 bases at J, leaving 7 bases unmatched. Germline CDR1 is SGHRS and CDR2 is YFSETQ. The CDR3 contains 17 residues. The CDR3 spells CASSPSSGGTSTDTQYF. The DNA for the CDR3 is TGCGCCAGCAGCCCGTCTAGCGGGGGGACTAGCACAGATACGCAGTATTTT.

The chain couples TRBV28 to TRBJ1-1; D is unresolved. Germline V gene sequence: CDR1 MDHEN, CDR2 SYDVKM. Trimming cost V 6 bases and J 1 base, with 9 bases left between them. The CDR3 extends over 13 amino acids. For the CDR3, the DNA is TGTGCCAGCAGGCTCAGTGGGAACACTGAAGCTTTCTTT. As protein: CASRLSGNTEAFF.

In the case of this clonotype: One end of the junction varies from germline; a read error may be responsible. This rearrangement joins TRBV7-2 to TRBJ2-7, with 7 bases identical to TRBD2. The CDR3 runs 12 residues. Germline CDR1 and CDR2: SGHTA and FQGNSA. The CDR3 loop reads CASSLDGGRRNF. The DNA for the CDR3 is TGTGCCAGCAGCTTAGACGGGGGGAGACGGAACTTC.

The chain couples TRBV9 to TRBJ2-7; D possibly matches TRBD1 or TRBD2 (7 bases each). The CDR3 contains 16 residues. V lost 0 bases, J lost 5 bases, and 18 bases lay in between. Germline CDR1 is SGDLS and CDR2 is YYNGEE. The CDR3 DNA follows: TGTGCCAGCAGCGTAGATGACAGGGAGGGTGCCGACGAGCAGTACTTC. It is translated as CASSVDDREGADEQYF.

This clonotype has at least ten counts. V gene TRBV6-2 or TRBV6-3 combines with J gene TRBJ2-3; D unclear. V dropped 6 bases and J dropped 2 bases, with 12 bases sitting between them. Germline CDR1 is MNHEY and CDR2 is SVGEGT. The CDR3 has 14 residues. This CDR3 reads CASRRLQITDTQYF. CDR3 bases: TGTGCCAGCAGACGACTTCAAATCACAGATACGCAGTATTTT.

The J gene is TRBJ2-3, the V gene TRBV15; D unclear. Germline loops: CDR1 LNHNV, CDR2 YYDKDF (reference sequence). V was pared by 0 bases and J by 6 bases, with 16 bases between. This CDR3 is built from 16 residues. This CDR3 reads CATSRDPAYPADTQYF. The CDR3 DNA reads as TGTGCCACCAGCAGAGATCCGGCCTACCCAGCGGATACGCAGTATTTT.

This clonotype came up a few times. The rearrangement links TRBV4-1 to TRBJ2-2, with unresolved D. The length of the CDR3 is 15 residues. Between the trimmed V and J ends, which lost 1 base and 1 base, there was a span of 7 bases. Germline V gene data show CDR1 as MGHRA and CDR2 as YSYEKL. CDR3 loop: CASSQVPGNTGELFF. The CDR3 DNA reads TGCGCCAGCAGCCAAGTTCCTGGGAACACCGGGGAGCTGTTTTTT.

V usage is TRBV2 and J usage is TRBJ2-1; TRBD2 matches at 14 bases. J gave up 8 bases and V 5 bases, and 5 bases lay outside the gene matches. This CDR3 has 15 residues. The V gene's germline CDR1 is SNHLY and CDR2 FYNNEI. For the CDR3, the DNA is TGTGCCAGCAGTAGGAGACTAGCGGGAGGGGATGAGCAGTTCTTC. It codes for CASSRRLAGGDEQFF.

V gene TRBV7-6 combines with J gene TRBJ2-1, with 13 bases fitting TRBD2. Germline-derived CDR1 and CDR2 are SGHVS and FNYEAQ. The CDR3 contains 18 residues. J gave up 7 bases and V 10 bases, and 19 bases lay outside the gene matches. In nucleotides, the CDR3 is TGTGCCACCAACCGTAGGGGGACTAGCGGGACCGTCGTGAATGAGCAGTTCTTC. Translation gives CATNRRGTSGTVVNEQFF.

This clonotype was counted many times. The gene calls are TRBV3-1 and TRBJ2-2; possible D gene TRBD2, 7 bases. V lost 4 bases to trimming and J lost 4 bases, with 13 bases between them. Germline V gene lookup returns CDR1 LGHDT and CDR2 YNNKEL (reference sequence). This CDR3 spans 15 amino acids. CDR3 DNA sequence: TGTGCCAGCAGCCTAGGGGGGGCTCGCACCGGGGAGCTGTTTTTT. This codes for CASSLGGARTGELFF.

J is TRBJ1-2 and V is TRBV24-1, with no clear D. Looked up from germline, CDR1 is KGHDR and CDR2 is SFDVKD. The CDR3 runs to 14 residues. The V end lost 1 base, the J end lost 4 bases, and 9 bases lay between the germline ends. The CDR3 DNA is TGTGCCACCAGTGATTTTTCTGCATCCTATGGCTACACCTTC. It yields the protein CATSDFSASYGYTF.

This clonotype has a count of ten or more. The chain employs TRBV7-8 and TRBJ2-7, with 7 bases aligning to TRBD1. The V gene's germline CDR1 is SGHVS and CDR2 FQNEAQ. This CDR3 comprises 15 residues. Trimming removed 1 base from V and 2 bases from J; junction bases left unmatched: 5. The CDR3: CASSLGPDRAYEQYF. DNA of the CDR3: TGTGCCAGCAGCTTAGGTCCCGACAGGGCCTACGAGCAGTACTTC.

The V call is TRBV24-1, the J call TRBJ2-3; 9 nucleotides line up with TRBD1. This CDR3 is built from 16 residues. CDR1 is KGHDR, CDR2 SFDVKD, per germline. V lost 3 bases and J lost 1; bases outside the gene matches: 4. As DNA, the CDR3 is TGTGCCACCAGTGATCCTACAGGGGGCGGCACAGATACGCAGTATTTT. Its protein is CATSDPTGGGTDTQYF.